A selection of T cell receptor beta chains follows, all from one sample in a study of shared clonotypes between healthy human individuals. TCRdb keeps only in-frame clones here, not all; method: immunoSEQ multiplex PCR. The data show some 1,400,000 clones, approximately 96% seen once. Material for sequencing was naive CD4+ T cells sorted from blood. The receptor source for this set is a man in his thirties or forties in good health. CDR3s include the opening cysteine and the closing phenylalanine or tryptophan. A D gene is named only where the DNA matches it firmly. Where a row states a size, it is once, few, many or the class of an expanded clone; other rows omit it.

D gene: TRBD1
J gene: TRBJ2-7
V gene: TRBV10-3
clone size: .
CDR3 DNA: TGTGCCATCAAGGGGGACAGGAGCTCCTACGAGCAGTACTTC
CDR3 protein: CAIKGDRSSYEQYF

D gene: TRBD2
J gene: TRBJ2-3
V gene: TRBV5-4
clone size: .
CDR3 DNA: TGTGCCAGTCTAGCGGGAGGGCGATCGGATACGCAGTATTTT
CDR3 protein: CASLAGGRSDTQYF

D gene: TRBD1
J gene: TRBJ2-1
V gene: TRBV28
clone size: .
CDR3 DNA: TGTGCCAGCAGTTTATCGAGAGGAGGACAGGGTAGGCGTGAGCAGTTCTTC
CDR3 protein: CASSLSRGGQGRREQFF

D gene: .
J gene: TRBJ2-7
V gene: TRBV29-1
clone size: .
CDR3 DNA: TGCAGCGTTGAAGGGAACAGGGGACTCGACGAGCAGTACTTC
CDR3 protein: CSVEGNRGLDEQYF

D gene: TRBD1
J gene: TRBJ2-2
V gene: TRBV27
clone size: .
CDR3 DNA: TGTGCCAGCAGTTTAGAGGGGACAGGGACGAACACCGGGGAGCTGTTTTTT
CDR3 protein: CASSLEGTGTNTGELFF

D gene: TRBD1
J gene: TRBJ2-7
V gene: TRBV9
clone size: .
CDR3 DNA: TGTGCCAGCAGCGTAGGTTTTCGCAAACCGGGACAGGGTCTCGTATCGAGCTACGAGCAGTACTTC
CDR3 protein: CASSVGFRKPGQGLVSSYEQYF

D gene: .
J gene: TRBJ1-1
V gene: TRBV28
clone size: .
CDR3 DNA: TGTGCCAGCAGTTCTCCAGGGACGATGAACACTGAAGCTTTCTTT
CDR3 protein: CASSSPGTMNTEAFF

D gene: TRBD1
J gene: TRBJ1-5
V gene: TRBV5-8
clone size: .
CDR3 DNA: TGTGCCAGCAGGCCTCGGGGACAGGCCTCTTACAATCAGCCCCAGCATTTT
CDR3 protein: CASRPRGQASYNQPQHF

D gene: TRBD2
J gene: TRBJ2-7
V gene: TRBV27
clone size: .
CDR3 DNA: TGTGCCAGCAGTTTATCACCCCCGAAGCGGGATAGGTACGAGCAGTACTTC
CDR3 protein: CASSLSPPKRDRYEQYF

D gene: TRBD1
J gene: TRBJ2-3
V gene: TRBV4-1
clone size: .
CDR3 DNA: TGCGCCAGCAGCCAAGAATGGACAGGGCGAGGGGATACGCAGTATTTT
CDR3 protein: CASSQEWTGRGDTQYF

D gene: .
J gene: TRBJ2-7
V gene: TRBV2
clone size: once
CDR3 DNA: TGTGCCAGCAGTGAAGTGGGCTGGCAATCCTACGAGCAGTACTTC
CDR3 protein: CASSEVGWQSYEQYF

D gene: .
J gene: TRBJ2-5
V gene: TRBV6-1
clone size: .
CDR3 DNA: TGTGCCAGCAGTGAGGGATGGTTAGAGACCCAGTACTTC
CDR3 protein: CASSEGWLETQYF

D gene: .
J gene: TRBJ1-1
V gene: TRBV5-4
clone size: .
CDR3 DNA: TGTGCCAGCAGCTTCCCCTGGTCCACTGAAGCTTTCTTT
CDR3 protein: CASSFPWSTEAFF

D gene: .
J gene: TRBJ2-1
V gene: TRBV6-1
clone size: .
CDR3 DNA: TGTGCCACTTCGAGAGGAAGCAACAATGAGCAGTTCTTC
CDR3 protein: CATSRGSNNEQFF

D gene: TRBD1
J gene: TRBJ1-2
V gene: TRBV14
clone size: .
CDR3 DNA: TGTGCCAGCAGCCAGTTCGACAGGGTCGGCTACACCTTC
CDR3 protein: CASSQFDRVGYTF

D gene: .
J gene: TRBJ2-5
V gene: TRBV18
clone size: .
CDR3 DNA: TGTGCCAGCTCAGGCCCCAACCAAGAGACCCAGTACTTC
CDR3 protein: CASSGPNQETQYF

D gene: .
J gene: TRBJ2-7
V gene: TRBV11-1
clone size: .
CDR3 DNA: TGTGCCAGCAGCTTGCGCCAGGGGAGCGGCGAGCAGTACTTC
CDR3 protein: CASSLRQGSGEQYF

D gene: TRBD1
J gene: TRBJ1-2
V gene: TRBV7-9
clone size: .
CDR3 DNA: TGTGCCAGCAGCCCCCTGGGACAGAACTATGGCTACACCTTC
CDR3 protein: CASSPLGQNYGYTF

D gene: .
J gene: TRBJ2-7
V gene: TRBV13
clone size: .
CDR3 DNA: TGTGCCAGCAGCTTCACTTCGCTAGCGCGGGTCGAGCAGTACTTC
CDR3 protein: CASSFTSLARVEQYF

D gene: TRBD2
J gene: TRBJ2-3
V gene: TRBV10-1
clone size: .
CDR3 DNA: TGCGCCAGCAGTGCCCTTTCTAGCGGCCGAAACACAGATACGCAGTATTTT
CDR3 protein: CASSALSSGRNTDTQYF

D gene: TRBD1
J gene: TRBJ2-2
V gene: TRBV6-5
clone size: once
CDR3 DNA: TGTGCCAGCAAAAAGGGGGCTGGCACCGGGGAGCTGTTTTTT
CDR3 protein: CASKKGAGTGELFF

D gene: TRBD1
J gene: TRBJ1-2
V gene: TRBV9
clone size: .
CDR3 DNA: TGTGCCAGCAGCACTTCAGGGGGCAGTAGCTATGGCTACACCTTC
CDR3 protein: CASSTSGGSSYGYTF

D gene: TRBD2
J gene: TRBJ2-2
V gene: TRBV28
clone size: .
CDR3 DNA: TGTGCCAGCAGGGTAGGAGCGGGAGGCCCCGGGGAGCTGTTTTTT
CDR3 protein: CASRVGAGGPGELFF

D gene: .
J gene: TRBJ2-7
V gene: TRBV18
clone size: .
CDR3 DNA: TGTGCCAGCTCACCATTGGATAACTCCTACGAGCAGTACTTC
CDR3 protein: CASSPLDNSYEQYF

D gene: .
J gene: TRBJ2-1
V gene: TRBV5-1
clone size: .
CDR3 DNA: TGCGCCAGCAGCGGGGCGGGGCGTCCCTGGGACAATGAGCAGTTCTTC
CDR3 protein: CASSGAGRPWDNEQFF

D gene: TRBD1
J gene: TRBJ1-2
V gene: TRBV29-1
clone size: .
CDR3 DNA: TGCAGCGTTCTCAGGGGGGCTGACTATGGCTACACCTTC
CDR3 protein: CSVLRGADYGYTF

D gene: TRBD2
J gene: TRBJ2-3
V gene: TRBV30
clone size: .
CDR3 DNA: TGTGCCTGGAACCGCCTAGCGGGAGTTTTGGGGCCTAGCACAGATACGCAGTATTTT
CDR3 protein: CAWNRLAGVLGPSTDTQYF

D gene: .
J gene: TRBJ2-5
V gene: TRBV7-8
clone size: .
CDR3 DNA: TGTGCCAGCAGCTTAGCGCGAACAGATCAAGAGACCCAGTACTTC
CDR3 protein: CASSLARTDQETQYF

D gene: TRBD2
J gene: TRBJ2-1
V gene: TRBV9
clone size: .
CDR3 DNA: TGTGCCAGCAGCGTAGATCCGGGGGGTTACAATGAGCAGTTCTTC
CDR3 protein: CASSVDPGGYNEQFF

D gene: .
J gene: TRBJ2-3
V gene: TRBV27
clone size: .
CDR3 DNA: TGTGCCAGCAGTTCCGTAGCGGAGTCTAGCACAGATACGCAGTATTTT
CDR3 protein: CASSSVAESSTDTQYF

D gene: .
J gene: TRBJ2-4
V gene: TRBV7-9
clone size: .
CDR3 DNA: TGTGCCAGCAGCTTACGTAGGGGACTAGCCAAAAACATTCAGTACTTC
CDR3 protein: CASSLRRGLAKNIQYF

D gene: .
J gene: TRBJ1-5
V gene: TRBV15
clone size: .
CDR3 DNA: TGTGCCACCAGCAGAGTAAGCGATCAGCCCCAGCATTTT
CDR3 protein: CATSRVSDQPQHF

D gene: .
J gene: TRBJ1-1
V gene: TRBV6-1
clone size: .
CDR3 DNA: TGTGCCAGCAAGCCGCAGGGGAGAGGACGAGCTTTCTTT
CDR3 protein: CASKPQGRGRAFF

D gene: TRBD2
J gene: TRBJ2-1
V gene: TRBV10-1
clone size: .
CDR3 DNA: TGCGCCAGCAGTGAGTGGGTAGCGGGGAGCTCCTACAATGAGCAGTTCTTC
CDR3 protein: CASSEWVAGSSYNEQFF

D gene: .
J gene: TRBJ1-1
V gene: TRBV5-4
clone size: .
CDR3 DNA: TGTGCCAGCAGCTTGAGAGGGGGCACTGAAGCTTTCTTT
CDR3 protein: CASSLRGGTEAFF

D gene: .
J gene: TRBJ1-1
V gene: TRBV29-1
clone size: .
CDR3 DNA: TGCAGCGTTGGTAGCAGGACGAACACTGAAGCTTTCTTT
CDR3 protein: CSVGSRTNTEAFF

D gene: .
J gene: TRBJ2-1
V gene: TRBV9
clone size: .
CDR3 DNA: TGTGCCAGCAGCGTACGGGCGGGTCGCTCCTACAATGAGCAGTTCTTC
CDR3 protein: CASSVRAGRSYNEQFF

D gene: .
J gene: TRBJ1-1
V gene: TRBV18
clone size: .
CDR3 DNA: TGTGCCAGCTCACCGGCAGGAGCAATGAACACTGAAGCTTTCTTT
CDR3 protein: CASSPAGAMNTEAFF

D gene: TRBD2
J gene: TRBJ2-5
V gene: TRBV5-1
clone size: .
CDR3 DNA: TGCGCCAGCAGCTTGGCGGGGGGGTTGGAGACCCAGTACTTC
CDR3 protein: CASSLAGGLETQYF

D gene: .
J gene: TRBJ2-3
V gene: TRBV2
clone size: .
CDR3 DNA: TGTGCCAGCAGTGAAGTGGGAGCCACAGATACGCAGTATTTT
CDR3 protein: CASSEVGATDTQYF

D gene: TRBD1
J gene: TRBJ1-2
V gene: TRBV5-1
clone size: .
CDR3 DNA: TGCGCCAGCAGCTCGGTGACAGGGGGCACGGATGGCTACACCTTC
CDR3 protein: CASSSVTGGTDGYTF

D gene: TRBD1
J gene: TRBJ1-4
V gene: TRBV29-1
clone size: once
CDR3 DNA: TGCAGCGTGGGGACAGGGCTTGGTGAAAAACTGTTTTTT
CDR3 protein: CSVGTGLGEKLFF

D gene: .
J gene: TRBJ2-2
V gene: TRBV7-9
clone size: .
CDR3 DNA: TGTGCCAGCAGCTTAGGAGGGATCGGGGAGCTGTTTTTT
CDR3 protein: CASSLGGIGELFF

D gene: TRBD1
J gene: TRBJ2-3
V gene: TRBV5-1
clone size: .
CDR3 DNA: TGCGCCAGCAGCTCGCCCGACAGGGATAACACAGATACGCAGTATTTT
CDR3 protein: CASSSPDRDNTDTQYF

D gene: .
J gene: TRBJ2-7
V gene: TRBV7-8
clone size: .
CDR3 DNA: TGTGCCAGCAGCAGGAAGGGGGGGGCCTCCCCCTCCTACGAGCAGTACTTC
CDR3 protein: CASSRKGGASPSYEQYF

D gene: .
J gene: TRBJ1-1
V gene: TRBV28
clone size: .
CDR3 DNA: TGTGCCAGCACTAGGACAGATACCGCTGAAGCTTTCTTT
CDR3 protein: CASTRTDTAEAFF

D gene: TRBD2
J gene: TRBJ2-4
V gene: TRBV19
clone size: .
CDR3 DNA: TGTGCCAGTAGAACCGGGACTAGCGTAATTCAGTACTTC
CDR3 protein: CASRTGTSVIQYF

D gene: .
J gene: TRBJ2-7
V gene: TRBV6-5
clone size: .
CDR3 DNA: TGTGCCAGCAGTTCCCAGGGAGGAGGGCTGGGCTACGAGCAGTACTTC
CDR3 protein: CASSSQGGGLGYEQYF